This TCR beta chain is from a study of beta chain features in type 1 diabetes. Study as a whole: Over all samples combined, over 85 million sorted cells were examined. Whole-study findings and limits: Because the template was cDNA, high-expressing cells might be over-represented. All four CD4+ subsets of Type 1 diabetes patients contained TCRB CDR3s that were moderately but significantly shorter.

Expressed TCRB transcripts got sequenced, as all isolated RNA was reverse transcribed. Produced via immunoSEQ multiplex PCR; TCRdb's table is partial and in-frame only. The sample yields some 150,000 clones, more than 9% seen once. Turning to this clone: Its antigen is not known.

CD4+ naive, central memory, regulatory and stem cell-like memory cells were sorted via CD45RO/CCR7/CD25/CD127/CD95/CD27. In germline, CDR1 is SGHTA, CDR2 FQGNSA. V lost 1 base to trimming and J lost 5 bases, with 6 bases between them. CDR3 size: 13 residues. This chain connects TRBV7-2 to TRBJ2-1, with D uncertain. The receptor comes from a man aged 18 to 35 in good health. Sequenced sample: naive CD4+ T cells from blood. CDR3 residues: CASSLDGDNEQFF. CDR3 DNA sequence: TGTGCCAGCAGCTTAGACGGAGACAATGAGCAGTTCTTC.